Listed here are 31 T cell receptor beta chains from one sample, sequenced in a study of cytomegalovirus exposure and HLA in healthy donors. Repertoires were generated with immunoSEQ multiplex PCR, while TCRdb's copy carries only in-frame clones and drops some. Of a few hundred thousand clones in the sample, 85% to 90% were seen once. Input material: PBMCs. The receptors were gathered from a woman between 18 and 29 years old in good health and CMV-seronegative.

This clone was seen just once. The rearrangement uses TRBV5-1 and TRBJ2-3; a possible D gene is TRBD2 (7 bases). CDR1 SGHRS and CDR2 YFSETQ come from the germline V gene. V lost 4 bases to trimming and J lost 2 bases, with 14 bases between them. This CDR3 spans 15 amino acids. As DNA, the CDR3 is TGCGCCAGCAGCCCCGGGGCGGGGGCCACAGATACGCAGTATTTT. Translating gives CASSPGAGATDTQYF.

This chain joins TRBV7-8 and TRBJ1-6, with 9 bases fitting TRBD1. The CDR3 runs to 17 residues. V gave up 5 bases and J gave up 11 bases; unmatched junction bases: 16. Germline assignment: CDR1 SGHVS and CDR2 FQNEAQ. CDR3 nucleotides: TGTGCCAGCAGCGCCAACAGTCGGATGGGACAGGGTACACCCCTCCACTTT. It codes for CASSANSRMGQGTPLHF.

CDR3 sequence: CAISGGGFSYEQYF. CDR3 DNA sequence: TGTGCCATCAGTGGAGGGGGTTTCTCCTACGAGCAGTACTTC. This chain uses TRBV10-3 with TRBJ2-7; maybe TRBD1 (6 bases). CDR1 and CDR2 from the germline V gene are ENHRY and SYGVKD. The CDR3 has 14 residues. The germline V and J ends were trimmed by 4 bases and 0 bases, with 10 bases remaining between them.

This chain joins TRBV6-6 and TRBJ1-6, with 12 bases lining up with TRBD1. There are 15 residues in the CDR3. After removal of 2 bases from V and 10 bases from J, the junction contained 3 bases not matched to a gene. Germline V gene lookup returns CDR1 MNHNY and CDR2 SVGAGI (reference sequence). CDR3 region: CASSYGDRGLSPLHF. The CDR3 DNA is TGTGCCAGCAGTTACGGGGACAGGGGGCTCTCACCCCTCCACTTT.

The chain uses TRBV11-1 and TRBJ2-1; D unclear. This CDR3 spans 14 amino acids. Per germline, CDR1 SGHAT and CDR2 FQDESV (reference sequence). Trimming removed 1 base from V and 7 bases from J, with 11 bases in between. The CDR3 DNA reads TGTGCCAGCAGCTTAGTATCAGGTCTGAATGAGCAGTTCTTC. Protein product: CASSLVSGLNEQFF.

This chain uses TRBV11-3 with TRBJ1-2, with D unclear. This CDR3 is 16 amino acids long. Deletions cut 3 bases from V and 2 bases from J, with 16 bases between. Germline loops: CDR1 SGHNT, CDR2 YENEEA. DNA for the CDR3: TGTGCCAGCAGCTTGAGGTGGCGGGTGCGGAACTATGGCTACACCTTC. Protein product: CASSLRWRVRNYGYTF.

The CDR3 nucleotides read TGCGCCAGCAGCCAAGCCCCGGCTAGCGGGGGGGGCTCCTACGAGCAGTACTTC. Protein sequence: CASSQAPASGGGSYEQYF. This rearrangement joins TRBV4-1 to TRBJ2-7, with 12 bases identical to TRBD2. CDR3 length equals 18 residues. The ends lost 1 base at V and 0 bases at J; junction bases unmatched: 7. In germline, CDR1 is MGHRA, CDR2 YSYEKL.

The CDR3 here is CASSFGTGTSPSYNEQFF. In nucleotides, the CDR3 is TGTGCCAGCAGCTTTGGGACAGGGACCTCCCCTTCTTACAATGAGCAGTTCTTC. The chain employs TRBV13 and TRBJ2-1; the match to TRBD1 covers 9 bases. The CDR3 sequence is 18 residues long. The V gene end was trimmed by 3 bases and the J gene end by 4 bases; junction bases not matched to a gene: 13. Germline V CDR1 and CDR2: PRHDT, FYEKMQ (reference sequence).

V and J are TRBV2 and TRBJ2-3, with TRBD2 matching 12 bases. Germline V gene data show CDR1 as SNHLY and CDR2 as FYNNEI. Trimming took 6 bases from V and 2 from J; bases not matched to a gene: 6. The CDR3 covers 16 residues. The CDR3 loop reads CASSLGLAGPTDTQYF. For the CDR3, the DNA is TGTGCCAGCAGCCTAGGACTAGCGGGGCCCACAGATACGCAGTATTTT.

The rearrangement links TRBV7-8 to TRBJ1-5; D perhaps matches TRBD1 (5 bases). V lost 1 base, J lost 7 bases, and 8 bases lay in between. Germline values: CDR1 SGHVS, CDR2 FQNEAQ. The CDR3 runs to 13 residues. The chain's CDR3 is CASSLVGGQPQHF. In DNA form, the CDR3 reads TGTGCCAGCAGCTTAGTCGGGGGGCAGCCCCAGCATTTT.

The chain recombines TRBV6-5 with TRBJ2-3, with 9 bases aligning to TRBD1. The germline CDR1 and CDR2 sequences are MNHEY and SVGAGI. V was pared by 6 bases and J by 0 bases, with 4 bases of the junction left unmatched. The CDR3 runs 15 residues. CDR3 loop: CASSKQGASTDTQYF. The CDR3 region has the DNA TGTGCCAGCAGCAAACAGGGGGCTAGCACAGATACGCAGTATTTT.

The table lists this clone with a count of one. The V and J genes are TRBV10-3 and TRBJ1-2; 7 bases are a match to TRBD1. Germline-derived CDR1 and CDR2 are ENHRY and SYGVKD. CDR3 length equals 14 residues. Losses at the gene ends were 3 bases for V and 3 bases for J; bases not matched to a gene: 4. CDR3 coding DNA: TGTGCCATCAGTGAAGAGGGGGCTCACTATGGCTACACCTTC. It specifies CAISEEGAHYGYTF.

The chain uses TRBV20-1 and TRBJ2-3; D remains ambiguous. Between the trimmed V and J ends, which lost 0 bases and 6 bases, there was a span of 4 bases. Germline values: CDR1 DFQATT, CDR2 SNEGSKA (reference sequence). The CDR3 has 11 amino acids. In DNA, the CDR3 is TGCAGTGCTAGAGATCCTGATACGCAGTATTTT. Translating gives CSARDPDTQYF.

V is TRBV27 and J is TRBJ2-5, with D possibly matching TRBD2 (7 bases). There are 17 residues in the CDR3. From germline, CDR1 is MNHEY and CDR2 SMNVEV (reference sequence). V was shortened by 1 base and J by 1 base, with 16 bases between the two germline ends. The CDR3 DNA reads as TGTGCCAGCAGTTTATTGGGGCCGAGGGGGGGCCAAGAGACCCAGTACTTC. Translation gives CASSLLGPRGGQETQYF.

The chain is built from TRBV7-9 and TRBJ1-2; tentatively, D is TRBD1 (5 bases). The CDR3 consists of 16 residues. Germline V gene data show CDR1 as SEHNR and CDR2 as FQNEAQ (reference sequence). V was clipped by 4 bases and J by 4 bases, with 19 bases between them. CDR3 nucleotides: TGTGCCAGCAGCTATTCCCCACCAGGGCCACGCTATGGCTACACCTTC. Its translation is CASSYSPPGPRYGYTF.

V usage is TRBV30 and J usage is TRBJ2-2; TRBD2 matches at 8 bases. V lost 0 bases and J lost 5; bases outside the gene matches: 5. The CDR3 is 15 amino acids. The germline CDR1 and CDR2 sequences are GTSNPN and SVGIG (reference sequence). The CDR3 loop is CAWSVAVAGTGELFF. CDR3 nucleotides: TGTGCCTGGAGTGTAGCGGTAGCGGGGACCGGGGAGCTGTTTTTT.

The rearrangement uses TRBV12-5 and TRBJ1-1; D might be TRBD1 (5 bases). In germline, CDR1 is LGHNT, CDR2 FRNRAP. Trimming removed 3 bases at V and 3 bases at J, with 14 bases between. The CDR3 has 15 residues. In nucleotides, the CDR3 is TGTGCTAGTGGTTTAACCCCAGGGAGGGACACTGAAGCTTTCTTT. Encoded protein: CASGLTPGRDTEAFF.

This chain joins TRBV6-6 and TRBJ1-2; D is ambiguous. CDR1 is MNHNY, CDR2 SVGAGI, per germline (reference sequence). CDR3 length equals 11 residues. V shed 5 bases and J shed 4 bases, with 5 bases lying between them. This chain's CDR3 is CASSPGYGYTF. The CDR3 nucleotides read TGTGCCAGCAGTCCAGGCTATGGCTACACCTTC.

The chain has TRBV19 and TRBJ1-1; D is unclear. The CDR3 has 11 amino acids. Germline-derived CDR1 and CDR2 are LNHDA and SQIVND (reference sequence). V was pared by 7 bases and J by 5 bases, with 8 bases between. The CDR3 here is CASTAVTEAFF. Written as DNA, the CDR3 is TGTGCCAGTACCGCGGTGACTGAAGCTTTCTTT.

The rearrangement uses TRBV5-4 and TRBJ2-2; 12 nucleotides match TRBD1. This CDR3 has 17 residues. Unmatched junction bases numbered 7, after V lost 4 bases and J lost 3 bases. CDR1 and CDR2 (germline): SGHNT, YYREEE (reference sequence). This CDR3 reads CASSRGQGARDTGELFF. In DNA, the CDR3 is TGTGCCAGCAGCAGGGGACAGGGGGCGCGGGACACCGGGGAGCTGTTTTTT.

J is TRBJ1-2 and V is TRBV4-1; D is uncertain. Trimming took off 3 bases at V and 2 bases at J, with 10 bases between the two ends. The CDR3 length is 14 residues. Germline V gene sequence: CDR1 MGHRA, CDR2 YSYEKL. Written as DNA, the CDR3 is TGCGCCAGCAGCCATCCGGTACAGAACTATGGCTACACCTTC. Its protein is CASSHPVQNYGYTF.

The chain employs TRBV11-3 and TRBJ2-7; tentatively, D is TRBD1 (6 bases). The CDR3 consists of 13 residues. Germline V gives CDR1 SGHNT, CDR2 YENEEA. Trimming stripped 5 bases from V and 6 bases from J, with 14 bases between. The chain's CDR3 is CASSLRGDGEQYF. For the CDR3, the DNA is TGTGCCAGCAGCCTCAGGGGAGACGGCGAGCAGTACTTC.

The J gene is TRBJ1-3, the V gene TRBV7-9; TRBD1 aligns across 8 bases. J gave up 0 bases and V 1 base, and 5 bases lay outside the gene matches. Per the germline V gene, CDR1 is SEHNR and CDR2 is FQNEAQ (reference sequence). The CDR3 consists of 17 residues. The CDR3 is CASSLVDRGLSGNTIYF. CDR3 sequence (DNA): TGTGCCAGCAGCTTAGTTGACAGGGGCCTCTCTGGAAACACCATATATTTT.

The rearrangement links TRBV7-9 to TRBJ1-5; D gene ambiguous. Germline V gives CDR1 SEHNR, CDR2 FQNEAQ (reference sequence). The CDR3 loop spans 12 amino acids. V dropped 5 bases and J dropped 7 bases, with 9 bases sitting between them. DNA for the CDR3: TGTGCCAGCAGCCTCGACATCCAGCCCCAGCATTTT. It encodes CASSLDIQPQHF.

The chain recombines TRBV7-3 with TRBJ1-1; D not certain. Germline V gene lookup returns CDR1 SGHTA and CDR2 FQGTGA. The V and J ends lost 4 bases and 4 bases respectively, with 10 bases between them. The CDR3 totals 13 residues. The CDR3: CASSSTVTTEAFF. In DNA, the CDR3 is TGTGCCAGCAGCTCCACGGTTACCACTGAAGCTTTCTTT.

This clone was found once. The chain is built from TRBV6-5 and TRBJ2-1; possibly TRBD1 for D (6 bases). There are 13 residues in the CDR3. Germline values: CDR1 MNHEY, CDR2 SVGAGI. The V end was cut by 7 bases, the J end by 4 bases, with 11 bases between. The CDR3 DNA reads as TGTGCCAGCAAGCAAGACAGGTACAATGAGCAGTTCTTC. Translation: CASKQDRYNEQFF.

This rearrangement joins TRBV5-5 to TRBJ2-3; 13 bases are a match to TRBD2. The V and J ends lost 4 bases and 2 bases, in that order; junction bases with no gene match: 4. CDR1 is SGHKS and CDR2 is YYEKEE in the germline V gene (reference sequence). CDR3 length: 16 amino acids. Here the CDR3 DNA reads TGTGCCAGCAGCCAAACTAGCGGGGGGGCCACAGATACGCAGTATTTT. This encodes CASSQTSGGATDTQYF.

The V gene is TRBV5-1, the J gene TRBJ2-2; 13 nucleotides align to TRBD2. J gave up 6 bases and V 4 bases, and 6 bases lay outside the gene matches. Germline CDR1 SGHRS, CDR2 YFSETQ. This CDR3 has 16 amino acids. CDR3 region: CASSGTSGGAPGELFF. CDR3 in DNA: TGCGCCAGCAGCGGCACTAGCGGGGGGGCCCCCGGGGAGCTGTTTTTT.

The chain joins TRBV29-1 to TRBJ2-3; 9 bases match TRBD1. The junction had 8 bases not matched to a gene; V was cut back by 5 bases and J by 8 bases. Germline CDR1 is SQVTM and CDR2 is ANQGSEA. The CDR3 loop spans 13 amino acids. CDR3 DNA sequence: TGCAGCGTTAGGGGACAGGGAAGCGGTACGCAGTATTTT. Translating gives CSVRGQGSGTQYF.

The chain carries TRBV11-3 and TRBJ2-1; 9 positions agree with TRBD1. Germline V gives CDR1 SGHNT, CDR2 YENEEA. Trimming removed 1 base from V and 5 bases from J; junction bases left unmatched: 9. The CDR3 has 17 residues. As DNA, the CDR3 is TGTGCCAGCAGCTTAGGATCTCCCGGGACAGGGAACAATGAGCAGTTCTTC. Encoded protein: CASSLGSPGTGNNEQFF. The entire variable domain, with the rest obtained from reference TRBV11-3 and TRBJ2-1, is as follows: EAGVVQSPRYKIIEKKQPVAFWCNPISGHNTLYWYLQNLGQGPELLIRYENEEAVDDSQLPKDRFSAERLKGVDSTLKIQPAELGDSAVYLCASSLGSPGTGNNEQFFGPGTRLTVL.

The CDR3 loop is CASSLLSGGGTEAFF. CDR3 sequence (DNA): TGTGCCAGCAGCCTTCTCTCTGGGGGAGGCACTGAAGCTTTCTTT. This chain connects TRBV11-2 to TRBJ1-1; TRBD1 might be the D (5 bases). The germline V gene has CDR1 SGHAT and CDR2 FQNNGV. This CDR3 region has 15 residues. Trimming removed 5 bases at V and 4 bases at J, with 17 bases between.